The next 9 T cell receptor beta chains were all read from a single sample in a study of CD8 T cells in ankylosing spondylitis. Their recognized antigens are unknown. In TCRdb, the 5' RACE reads were re-called with MiXCR into one record per CDR3 protein. The sample records under 550,000 distinct CDR3 sequences, roughly a quarter being singletons. Overall study findings and caveats: Seven to nine highly homologous variants made up a TCR beta motif that seemed to typify ankylosing spondylitis blood.

Material: blood, either unsorted or a sorted T cell fraction (not recorded which). All receptors come from a male donor with ankylosing spondylitis.

This clonotype was detected a few times. This chain uses TRBV12-3 or TRBV12-4 with TRBJ1-4; D is ambiguous. The V end was cut by 6 bases, the J end by 2 bases, with 10 bases between. This CDR3 is built from 14 residues. CDR3 in amino acids: CASSTTTTNEKLFF. The CDR3 DNA sequence: TGTGCCAGCAGCACAACTACCACTAATGAAAAACTGTTTTTT.

This clonotype was observed a few times. The chain couples TRBV27 to TRBJ1-5; TRBD1 is a possible D gene (5 bases). There are 16 residues in the CDR3. The ends were cut back, 1 base at V and 2 bases at J, with 12 bases in the middle. CDR1 and CDR2 (germline): MNHEY, SMNVEV (reference sequence). In DNA, the CDR3 is TGTGCCAGCAGTTTATTGGGGGGTGTGGGCAATCAGCCCCAGCATTTT. Translation gives CASSLLGGVGNQPQHF.

About this clonotype itself: One junction end disagrees with the germline gene, perhaps due to a read error. The chain has TRBV12-3 or TRBV12-4 and TRBJ2-3; D not resolved. The length of the CDR3 is 10 residues. Here the CDR3 DNA reads TGTGCCAGCAGCAGAGATACGCAGTATTTT. Amino acid sequence: CASSRDTQYF.

The chain has TRBV27 and TRBJ2-7; D remains ambiguous. Germline CDR1 reads MNHEY; CDR2 reads SMNVEV (reference sequence). The CDR3 extends over 11 amino acids. V was shortened by 9 bases and J by 2 bases, with 8 bases between the two germline ends. The CDR3 here is CASWEAYEQYV. In DNA, the CDR3 is TGTGCCAGTTGGGAAGCCTACGAGCAGTACGTC.

This clonotype was seen a handful of times. This chain links TRBV5-1 with TRBJ2-1; 9 bases map to TRBD2. V gave up 0 bases and J gave up 4 bases; unmatched junction bases: 8. Germline lookup yields CDR1 SGHRS and CDR2 YFSETQ. The CDR3 covers 17 residues. As DNA, the CDR3 is TGCGCCAGCAGCTTGGAACCCCGGACTAGCGCTTACAATGAGCAGTTCTTC. Amino acids: CASSLEPRTSAYNEQFF. The variable domain in full, with the rest retrieved from reference TRBV5-1 and TRBJ2-1, is KAGVTQTPRYLIKTRGQQVTLSCSPISGHRSVSWYQQTPGQGLQFLFEYFSETQRNKGNFPGRFSGRQFSNSRSEMNVSTLELGDSALYLCASSLEPRTSAYNEQFFGPGTRLTVL.

The chain has TRBV5-1 and TRBJ2-3, with TRBD1 as a possible D gene (6 bases). This CDR3 contains 15 residues. Germline CDR1 and CDR2: SGHRS and YFSETQ. V was trimmed by 4 bases and J by 0 bases, leaving 12 bases between them. CDR3 region: CASSAQGISTDTQYF. CDR3 DNA: TGCGCCAGCAGCGCGCAGGGGATTAGCACAGATACGCAGTATTTT.

This chain connects TRBV5-1 to TRBJ2-2; 14 bases line up with TRBD2. Germline trimming cut 6 bases from V and 0 bases from J; bases unmatched to any gene: 7. The CDR3 has 18 residues. Germline loops: CDR1 SGHRS, CDR2 YFSETQ. CDR3 sequence: CASKGTSGRDANTGELFF. The DNA of the CDR3 is TGCGCCAGCAAAGGGACTAGCGGGAGAGATGCGAACACCGGGGAGCTGTTTTTT.

The CDR3 region is CASSRGLSYNEQFF. In DNA, the CDR3 is TGTGCCAGCAGTCGCGGCCTCTCCTACAATGAGCAGTTCTTC. The V gene is TRBV12-3 or TRBV12-4, the J gene TRBJ2-1; D call uncertain. This CDR3 has 14 residues. With 5 bases removed from V and 0 bases from J, the gap between germline ends came to 8 bases.

This clonotype was observed a handful of times. The CDR3 here is CSARAAGMGTEAFF. The CDR3 DNA sequence: TGCAGTGCTAGAGCGGCGGGGATGGGGACTGAAGCTTTCTTT. The J gene is TRBJ1-1, the V gene TRBV20-1; no clear D gene. The CDR3 totals 14 residues. Trimming removed 1 base from V and 5 bases from J, with 14 bases in between. CDR1 and CDR2 (germline): DFQATT, SNEGSKA (reference sequence).